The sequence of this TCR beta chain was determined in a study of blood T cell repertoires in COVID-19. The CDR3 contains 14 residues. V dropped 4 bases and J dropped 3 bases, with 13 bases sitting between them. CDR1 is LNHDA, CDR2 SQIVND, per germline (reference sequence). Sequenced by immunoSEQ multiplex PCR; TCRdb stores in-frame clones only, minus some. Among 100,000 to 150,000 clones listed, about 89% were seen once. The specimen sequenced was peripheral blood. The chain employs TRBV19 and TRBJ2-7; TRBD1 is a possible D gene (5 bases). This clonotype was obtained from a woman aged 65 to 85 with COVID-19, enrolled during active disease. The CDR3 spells CASSKTEASYEQYF. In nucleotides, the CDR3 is TGTGCCAGTAGTAAGACAGAGGCAAGCTACGAGCAGTACTTC.